Below, 2 T cell receptor beta chains from the same sample are listed, as sequenced in a study of post-analysis software for immune sequencing data. Study-level points and caveats: With TRBV5-6, TRBV5-1 and TRBV20-1 included, about five TRBV segments were more frequent in patients than in controls.

The antigens for these receptors are not known. The TCR beta cDNA libraries contained unique molecular identifiers. TCRdb itself ran the PCR reads through MiXCR, one entry per CDR3 protein. The sample has roughly 650,000 distinct CDR3 sequences, approximately 59% seen once. Sample: blood. The receptors originated from a girl aged 2-15 years with multiple sclerosis.

The V gene is TRBV29-1, the J gene TRBJ2-7, with TRBD1 matching over 8 bases. The DNA end is more similar to TRBJ2-5, so the J call may be wrong. Germline V lookup: CDR1 SQVTM, CDR2 ANQGSEA. The CDR3 length is 13 residues. The CDR3: CSVEQGARETQYF. In DNA, the CDR3 is TGCAGCGTTGAACAGGGGGCTCGGGAGACCCAGTACTTC.

This clonotype has just one count. The chain couples TRBV7-6 to TRBJ2-7; D is unclear. Germline lookup yields CDR1 SGHVS and CDR2 FNYEAQ. V was shortened by 5 bases and J by 1 base, with 15 bases between the two germline ends. The CDR3 has 15 amino acids. The CDR3 region has the DNA TGTGCCAGCAGCCCCGTGGCGGCCTCGTCCTACGAGCAGTACTTC. Its translation is CASSPVAASSYEQYF.